These 28 T cell receptor beta chains originate from one sample sequenced in a study of T-cell memory formation after mild COVID-19. One entry per CDR3 protein, called by TCRdb with MiXCR from the 5' RACE reads. The sample lists around 99,000 distinct CDR3 sequences, approximately 15% seen once, with less than 40% in the top ten. Sequencing was performed on PBMCs or a T cell subset sorted from them (not recorded which). These receptors all stem from a man between 18 and 29 years old who had mild COVID-19 (a few samples of this study predate the infection). Cell type and time point are not known.

This clonotype came up once. The chain couples TRBV5-4 to TRBJ2-2; D uncertain. Trimming stripped 0 bases from V and 5 bases from J, with 11 bases between. The CDR3 is 15 amino acids. Germline CDR1 SGHNT, CDR2 YYREEE (reference sequence). The CDR3 nucleotides read TGTGCCAGCAGCTTGGAGGGCCCTGGGACCGGGGAGCTGTTTTTT. This translates into CASSLEGPGTGELFF.

This clonotype appeared once. This sequence joins TRBV29-1 and TRBJ2-3, with D perhaps matching TRBD2 (6 bases). The CDR3 is 13 residues long. CDR1 is SQVTM, CDR2 ANQGSEA, per germline. DNA for the CDR3: TGCGCCTGGGAGGTTCCTAGCACAGATACGCAGTATTTT. Encoded protein: CAWEVPSTDTQYF.

In this sample, this clonotype turned up a few times. The CDR3 coding sequence is TGTGCCAGCAGTTACTTGGGGGATCAGTACTTC. Its translation is CASSYLGDQYF. The rearrangement uses TRBV6-6 and TRBJ2-7; D tentatively fits TRBD1 or TRBD2 (5 bases each). Trimming stripped 1 base from V and 10 bases from J, with 8 bases between. This CDR3 spans 11 amino acids. Looked up from germline, CDR1 is MNHNY and CDR2 is SVGAGI (reference sequence).

This clonotype was seen only a few times. The V gene is TRBV4-1, the J gene TRBJ1-3, with 9 nucleotides matching TRBD1. Germline V lookup: CDR1 MGHRA, CDR2 YSYEKL. CDR3 size: 15 residues. V lost 4 bases to trimming and J lost 3 bases; unmatched junction nucleotides: 4. CDR3 in DNA: TGCGCCAGCAGCCTGGACAGGGGATTTGGAAACACCATATATTTT. Protein product: CASSLDRGFGNTIYF.

This clonotype was seen only a few times. V gene TRBV29-1 combines with J gene TRBJ2-2, with 12 bases aligning to TRBD1. This CDR3 is 15 amino acids long. With 2 bases clipped from V and 7 bases from J, the junction kept 5 bases outside the gene matches. Germline V gene lookup returns CDR1 SQVTM and CDR2 ANQGSEA. The CDR3 loop is CSVESGQGAIGELFF. CDR3 sequence (DNA): TGCAGCGTTGAATCGGGACAGGGGGCCATCGGGGAGCTGTTTTTT.

The V gene is TRBV7-8, the J gene TRBJ2-7; possible D gene TRBD2, 6 bases. This CDR3 spans 15 amino acids. Trimming cost V 4 bases and J 1 base, with 14 bases left between them. Germline CDR1 SGHVS, CDR2 FQNEAQ. CDR3 sequence: CASSSPGLGSYEQYF. In DNA form, the CDR3 reads TGTGCCAGCAGCTCACCGGGACTGGGGTCCTACGAGCAGTACTTC.

V and J are TRBV7-3 and TRBJ1-6; no firm D call. The V end lost 2 bases, the J end lost 0 bases, and 11 bases lay between the germline ends. The CDR3 totals 17 residues. Germline CDR1 SGHTA, CDR2 FQGTGA. CDR3 sequence reads: CASSLLGRYSYNSPLHF. CDR3 nucleotides: TGTGCCAGCAGCTTATTAGGGCGCTACTCCTATAATTCACCCCTCCACTTT.

A single count supports this clonotype. The chain recombines TRBV3-1 with TRBJ2-7; D is possibly TRBD1 or TRBD2 (6 bases each). V lost 3 bases, J lost 3 bases, and 9 bases lay in between. This CDR3 spans 13 amino acids. Germline V lookup: CDR1 LGHDT, CDR2 YNNKEL (reference sequence). Here the CDR3 DNA reads TGTGCCAGCAGCCAGGAGGGGGGCTACGAGCAGTACGTC. Protein sequence: CASSQEGGYEQYV.

This clonotype showed up many times. The gene calls are TRBV11-2 and TRBJ2-7, with D hard to call. There are 16 residues in the CDR3. V lost 4 bases and J lost 0, with 16 bases in between. The germline V gene has CDR1 SGHAT and CDR2 FQNNGV. The CDR3 protein is CASSSLAGVSSYEQYF. Here the CDR3 DNA reads TGTGCCAGCAGCTCCCTCGCTGGCGTGAGCTCCTACGAGCAGTACTTC.

This clonotype has ten or more counts. The chain is built from TRBV20-1 and TRBJ2-3; no definite D call. Germline CDR1 reads DFQATT; CDR2 reads SNEGSKA (reference sequence). Deletions cut 6 bases from V and 2 bases from J, with 18 bases between. The CDR3 has 15 amino acids. The CDR3 DNA reads as TGCAGTGCCACACTTGGCGAGATCTTCACAGATACGCAGTATTTT. Translated: CSATLGEIFTDTQYF.

This chain links TRBV20-1 with TRBJ1-5; D unresolved. CDR1 and CDR2 from the germline V gene are DFQATT and SNEGSKA (reference sequence). This CDR3 contains 15 residues. Trimming took 3 bases from V and 7 from J, leaving 19 bases between them. The CDR3 DNA is TGCAGTGCTAGGGAGGTCGGAAAGGAGGGACAGCCCCAGCATTTT. Residues: CSAREVGKEGQPQHF.

This clonotype was picked up a small number of times. CDR3 in amino acids: CASSPLPDTQYF. In DNA form, the CDR3 reads TGTGCCAGCAGCCCCCTACCAGATACGCAGTATTTT. The chain uses TRBV7-2 and TRBJ2-3; no reliable D call. Looked up from germline, CDR1 is SGHTA and CDR2 is FQGNSA. The CDR3 extends over 12 amino acids. The V end lost 5 bases, the J end lost 4 bases, and 7 bases lay between the germline ends.

This clonotype was picked up a small number of times. V and J are TRBV7-3 and TRBJ2-7; D is undetermined. The germline gives CDR1 SGHTA, CDR2 FQGTGA. V lost 5 bases to trimming and J lost 2 bases, with 13 bases between them. The CDR3 is 14 residues long. In DNA form, the CDR3 reads TGTGCCAGCAGCCCTAATGACGGTACCTACGAGCAGTACTTC. This translates into CASSPNDGTYEQYF.

The J gene is TRBJ2-5, the V gene TRBV3-1, with TRBD1 identical over 7 bases. The CDR3 covers 16 residues. Trimming at V came to 1 base and at J to 2 bases, leaving 7 bases not matched to a gene. Germline loops: CDR1 LGHDT, CDR2 YNNKEL (reference sequence). The CDR3 DNA follows: TGTGCCAGCAGCCAAGGGGGGCCAGGGGGACAAGAGACCCAGTACTTC. This translates into CASSQGGPGGQETQYF.

This clonotype was counted only a few times. The chain is built from TRBV6-2 or TRBV6-3 and TRBJ2-1; 7 bases fit TRBD2. This CDR3 region has 13 residues. Unmatched junction bases numbered 2, after V lost 8 bases and J lost 1 base. Germline CDR1 MNHEY, CDR2 SVGEGT. This chain's CDR3 is CASAGLSYNEQFF. DNA for the CDR3: TGTGCCAGCGCGGGACTATCCTACAATGAGCAGTTCTTC.

This clonotype occurred many times. V gene TRBV7-9 combines with J gene TRBJ2-3, with 8 bases fitting TRBD1. Trimming took 7 bases from V and 5 from J; bases not matched to a gene: 8. The CDR3 extends over 14 amino acids. Germline CDR1 and CDR2: SEHNR and FQNEAQ (reference sequence). The CDR3 sequence is CASIPTGEEDTQYF. The CDR3 coding sequence is TGTGCCAGCATCCCGACAGGGGAAGAAGATACGCAGTATTTT. The variable domain in full, with the rest retrieved from reference TRBV7-9 and TRBJ2-3, is DTGVSQNPRHKITKRGQNVTFRCDPISEHNRLYWYRQTLGQGPEFLTYFQNEAQLEKSRLLSDRFSAERPKGSFSTLEIQRTEQGDSAMYLCASIPTGEEDTQYFGPGTRLTVL.

This clonotype was seen a few times. The chain has TRBV9 and TRBJ1-1; D is perhaps TRBD1 (5 bases). This CDR3 region has 16 residues. Germline CDR1 reads SGDLS; CDR2 reads YYNGEE. V dropped 3 bases and J dropped 1 base, with 16 bases sitting between them. The chain's CDR3 is CASSGAVPGPNTEAFF. CDR3 nucleotides: TGTGCCAGCAGCGGAGCCGTCCCGGGACCGAACACTGAAGCTTTCTTT.

This clonotype was counted only a few times. The chain recombines TRBV5-1 with TRBJ1-3; D possibly corresponds to TRBD1 (5 bases). Germline V gene lookup returns CDR1 SGHRS and CDR2 YFSETQ. The ends were cut back, 4 bases at V and 4 bases at J, with 9 bases in the middle. The CDR3 spans 13 residues. The CDR3 DNA follows: TGCGCCAGCAGCCTGGGACGAGGAAACACCATATATTTT. Translating it yields CASSLGRGNTIYF. Complete variable domain (other parts from reference TRBV5-1 and TRBJ1-3): KAGVTQTPRYLIKTRGQQVTLSCSPISGHRSVSWYQQTPGQGLQFLFEYFSETQRNKGNFPGRFSGRQFSNSRSEMNVSTLELGDSALYLCASSLGRGNTIYFGEGSWLTVV.

The rearrangement uses TRBV14 and TRBJ1-1; the match to TRBD1 covers 9 bases. Germline V gene lookup returns CDR1 SGHDN and CDR2 FVKESK. The CDR3 has 15 amino acids. V gave up 3 bases and J gave up 7 bases; unmatched junction bases: 9. The DNA for the CDR3 is TGTGCCAGCAGCCAGACCGGGACAGGGTCGTTTGAAGCTTTCTTT. Protein: CASSQTGTGSFEAFF.

This clonotype has ten or more counts. The rearrangement joins TRBV12-3 or TRBV12-4 to TRBJ2-3, with TRBD2 matching 12 bases. The V and J ends lost 0 bases and 4 bases, in that order; junction bases with no gene match: 8. The CDR3 totals 18 residues. The CDR3 region is CASSLARELAGGSDTQYF. In DNA form, the CDR3 reads TGTGCCAGCAGTTTAGCTAGGGAGCTAGCGGGGGGGTCAGATACGCAGTATTTT.

This clonotype was seen only a few times. The chain joins TRBV6-2 or TRBV6-3 to TRBJ1-2, with D uncertain. Trimming stripped 2 bases from V and 2 bases from J, with 6 bases between. This CDR3 is 13 amino acids long. In germline, CDR1 is MNHEY, CDR2 SVGEGT. CDR3 nucleotides: TGTGCCAGCAGTTACCCGTTGAACTATGGCTACACCTTC. It encodes CASSYPLNYGYTF.

This clonotype was counted only a few times. The chain combines TRBV4-2 with TRBJ2-3; 10 bases line up with TRBD2. This CDR3 has 16 residues. The V gene end was trimmed by 4 bases and the J gene end by 2 bases; junction bases not matched to a gene: 6. Germline CDR1 reads LGHNA; CDR2 reads YNFKEQ. The DNA of the CDR3 is TGTGCCAGCAGCCCGTTTAGCGGGGGGTCCACAGATACGCAGTATTTT. Translation: CASSPFSGGSTDTQYF.

This clonotype was picked up many times. The chain has TRBV6-2 or TRBV6-3 and TRBJ2-7; D unclear. The CDR3 length is 16 residues. Germline CDR1 and CDR2: MNHEY and SVGEGT. V lost 6 bases and J lost 6, with 24 bases in between. DNA of the CDR3: TGTGCCAGCAGCCACCGAGTGGCCTGGTCGCGGAGCGAGCAGTACTTC. Amino acids: CASSHRVAWSRSEQYF.

J is TRBJ1-1 and V is TRBV27; tentative D call: TRBD1 (5 bases). Germline V gene sequence: CDR1 MNHEY, CDR2 SMNVEV (reference sequence). CDR3 length: 14 residues. Trimming took off 8 bases at V and 4 bases at J, with 17 bases between the two ends. The CDR3 here is CASLGVDGGTEAFF. The CDR3 DNA reads TGTGCCAGCTTGGGGGTCGATGGGGGCACTGAAGCTTTCTTT.

The chain couples TRBV6-2 or TRBV6-3 to TRBJ1-5; 8 bases map to TRBD1. With V trimmed by 6 bases and J by 4 bases, 11 bases remained unmatched. There are 16 residues in the CDR3. Looked up from germline, CDR1 is MNHEY and CDR2 is SVGEGT. The CDR3 reads CASSQMNRGKNQPQHF. The DNA for the CDR3 is TGTGCCAGCAGCCAAATGAACAGGGGGAAAAATCAGCCCCAGCATTTT.

This chain connects TRBV5-1 to TRBJ2-7, with 8 bases aligning to TRBD1. Per germline, CDR1 SGHRS and CDR2 YFSETQ. The CDR3 consists of 15 residues. V shed 4 bases, J shed 3 bases, and the junction held 9 bases outside the gene matches. The CDR3 protein is CASSTNRGVLYEQYF. The CDR3 DNA sequence: TGCGCCAGCAGCACTAACAGGGGGGTCCTCTACGAGCAGTACTTC.

This clonotype has ten or more counts. The chain carries TRBV6-2 or TRBV6-3 and TRBJ2-7, with 9 bases that match TRBD1. J gave up 2 bases and V 4 bases, and 9 bases lay outside the gene matches. CDR1 and CDR2 from the germline V gene are MNHEY and SVGEGT. The CDR3 loop spans 16 amino acids. DNA for the CDR3: TGTGCCAGCAGTTCACTACAGGGGGCGAAAACCTACGAGCAGTACGTC. Amino acid sequence: CASSSLQGAKTYEQYV.

The chain couples TRBV5-1 to TRBJ2-7, with 9 bases identical to TRBD2. Germline V CDR1 and CDR2: SGHRS, YFSETQ. V lost 2 bases, J lost 6 bases, and 6 bases stayed unmatched. This CDR3 region has 14 residues. DNA of the CDR3: TGCGCCAGCAGCTTCGCCGGGACTAGCTTCGAGCAGTACTTC. Its protein product is CASSFAGTSFEQYF.